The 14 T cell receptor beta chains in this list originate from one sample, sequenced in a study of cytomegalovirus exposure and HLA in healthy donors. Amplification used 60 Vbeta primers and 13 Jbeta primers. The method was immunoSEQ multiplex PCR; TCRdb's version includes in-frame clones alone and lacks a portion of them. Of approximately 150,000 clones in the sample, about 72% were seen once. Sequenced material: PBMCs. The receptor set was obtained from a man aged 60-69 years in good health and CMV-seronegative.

DNA for the CDR3: TGTGCCAGCAGCTTATCGGTAGGAGAAGAGACCCAGTACTTC. This gives the protein CASSLSVGEETQYF. The chain uses TRBV7-2 and TRBJ2-5; D not resolved. Germline CDR1 SGHTA, CDR2 FQGNSA. Trimming removed 2 bases from V and 3 bases from J, with 10 bases in between. CDR3 length equals 14 residues.

CDR3 in DNA: TGTGCCAGTAGCGCCAGGGACTACGAGCAGTACTTC. Protein product: CASSARDYEQYF. J is TRBJ2-7 and V is TRBV19, with TRBD1 as a possible D gene (5 bases). Trimming took 6 bases from V and 3 from J, leaving 9 bases between them. CDR1 and CDR2 from the germline V gene are LNHDA and SQIVND (reference sequence). CDR3 length: 12 residues.

The CDR3 loop reads CASSETGGAYNEQFF. For the CDR3, the DNA is TGTGCCAGCAGTGAGACAGGGGGGGCCTACAATGAGCAGTTCTTC. This rearrangement joins TRBV25-1 to TRBJ2-1; 9 bases fit TRBD1. Germline assignment: CDR1 MGHDK and CDR2 SYGVNS. This CDR3 is built from 15 residues. With V trimmed by 3 bases and J by 2 bases, 2 bases remained unmatched.

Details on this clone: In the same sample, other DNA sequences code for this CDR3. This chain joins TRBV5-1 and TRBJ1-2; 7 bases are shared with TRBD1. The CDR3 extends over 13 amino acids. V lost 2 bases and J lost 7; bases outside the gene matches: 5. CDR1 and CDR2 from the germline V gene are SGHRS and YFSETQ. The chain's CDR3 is CASSLGQVGGYTF. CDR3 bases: TGCGCCAGCAGCTTAGGACAGGTCGGTGGCTACACCTTC. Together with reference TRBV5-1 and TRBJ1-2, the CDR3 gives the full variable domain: KAGVTQTPRYLIKTRGQQVTLSCSPISGHRSVSWYQQTPGQGLQFLFEYFSETQRNKGNFPGRFSGRQFSNSRSEMNVSTLELGDSALYLCASSLGQVGGYTFGSGTRLTVV.

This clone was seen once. CDR3 sequence reads: CASKLVPWTGSHEQYF. The CDR3 nucleotides are TGTGCCAGCAAACTTGTACCATGGACAGGGAGCCACGAGCAGTACTTC. The chain uses TRBV27 and TRBJ2-7; 8 bases agree with TRBD1. Per germline, CDR1 MNHEY and CDR2 SMNVEV (reference sequence). With V trimmed by 7 bases and J by 5 bases, 16 bases remained unmatched. The CDR3 runs 16 residues.

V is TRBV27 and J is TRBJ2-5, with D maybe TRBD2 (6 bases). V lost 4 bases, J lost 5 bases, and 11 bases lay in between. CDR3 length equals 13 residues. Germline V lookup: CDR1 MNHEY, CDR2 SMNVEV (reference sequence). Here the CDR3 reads CASSYGTEETQYF. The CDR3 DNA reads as TGTGCCAGCAGTTATGGGACTGAGGAGACCCAGTACTTC.

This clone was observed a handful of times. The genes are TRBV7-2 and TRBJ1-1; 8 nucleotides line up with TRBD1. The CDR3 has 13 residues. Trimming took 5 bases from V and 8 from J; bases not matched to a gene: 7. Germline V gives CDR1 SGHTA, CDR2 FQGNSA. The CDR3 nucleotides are TGTGCCAGCAGCACTTGGACAGGGCTAGAAGCTTTCTTT. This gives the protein CASSTWTGLEAFF.

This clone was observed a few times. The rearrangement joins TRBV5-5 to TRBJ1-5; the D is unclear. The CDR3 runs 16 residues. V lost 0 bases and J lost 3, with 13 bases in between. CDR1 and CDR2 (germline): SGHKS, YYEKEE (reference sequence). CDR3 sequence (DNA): TGTGCCAGCAGCTTGGGTACATCCGGGTACAATCAGCCCCAGCATTTT. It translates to CASSLGTSGYNQPQHF.

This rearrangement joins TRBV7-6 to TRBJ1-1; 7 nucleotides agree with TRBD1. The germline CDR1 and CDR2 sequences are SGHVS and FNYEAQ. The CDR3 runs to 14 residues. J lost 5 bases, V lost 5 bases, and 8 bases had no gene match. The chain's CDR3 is CASSRWDSGTEAFF. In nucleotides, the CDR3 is TGTGCCAGCAGCCGTTGGGACAGTGGTACTGAAGCTTTCTTT.

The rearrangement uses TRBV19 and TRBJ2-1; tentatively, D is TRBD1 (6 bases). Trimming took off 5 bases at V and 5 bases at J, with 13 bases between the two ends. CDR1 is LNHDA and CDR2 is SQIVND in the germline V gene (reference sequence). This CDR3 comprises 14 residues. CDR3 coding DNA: TGTGCCAGTAGTTTTCGGACAGCTAACAATGAGCAGTTCTTC. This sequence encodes CASSFRTANNEQFF.

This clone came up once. CDR3 DNA sequence: TGCAGCGTTGCGGCGGGGGGGGGCACAGATACGCAGTATTTT. It is translated as CSVAAGGGTDTQYF. The chain has TRBV29-1 and TRBJ2-3, with 9 bases that match TRBD2. The V gene end was trimmed by 4 bases and the J gene end by 1 base; junction bases not matched to a gene: 3. This CDR3 contains 14 residues. Germline V gene data show CDR1 as SQVTM and CDR2 as ANQGSEA.

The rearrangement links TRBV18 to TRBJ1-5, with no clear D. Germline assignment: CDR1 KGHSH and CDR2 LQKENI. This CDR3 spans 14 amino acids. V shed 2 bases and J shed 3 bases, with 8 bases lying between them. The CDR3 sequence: CASSPAQDNQPQHF. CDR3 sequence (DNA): TGTGCCAGCTCACCAGCCCAGGACAATCAGCCCCAGCATTTT.

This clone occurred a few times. The CDR3 here is CASSALAGVAYEQYF. DNA of the CDR3: TGTGCCAGCAGTGCTCTAGCGGGAGTAGCCTACGAGCAGTACTTC. This chain uses TRBV6-1 with TRBJ2-7, with 10 bases matching TRBD2. CDR3 length equals 15 residues. The V gene end was trimmed by 4 bases and the J gene end by 2 bases; junction bases not matched to a gene: 5. In germline, CDR1 is MNHNS, CDR2 SASEGT.

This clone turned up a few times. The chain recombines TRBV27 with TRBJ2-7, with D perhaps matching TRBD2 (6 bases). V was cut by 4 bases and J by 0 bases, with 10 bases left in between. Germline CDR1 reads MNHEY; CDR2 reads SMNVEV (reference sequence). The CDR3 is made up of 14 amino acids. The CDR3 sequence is CASSSAGSSYEQYF. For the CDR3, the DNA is TGTGCCAGCAGTTCGGCGGGGAGCTCCTACGAGCAGTACTTC.